Below, 10 T cell receptor beta chains from the same sample are listed, as sequenced in a study of blood T cell repertoires in COVID-19. Here immunoSEQ multiplex PCR was the method, and the copy in TCRdb shows in-frame clones only, minus some. Of about 87,000 clones listed, approximately 86% are singletons. Material for sequencing was peripheral blood. The origin of the receptors is a man in his forties with acute or convalescent COVID-19.

The V and J genes are TRBV19 and TRBJ2-7, with 9 bases fitting TRBD1. The trim removed 5 bases at V and 4 bases at J, leaving 3 bases unmatched. Germline V gives CDR1 LNHDA, CDR2 SQIVND (reference sequence). This CDR3 spans 13 amino acids. In nucleotides, the CDR3 is TGTGCCAGTAGTGGGGACAGGGAATACGAGCAGTACTTC. Translated: CASSGDREYEQYF.

This clone appeared a single time. The V and J genes are TRBV14 and TRBJ2-2, with 12 bases matching TRBD2. The J segment lost 4 bases and the V segment lost 0 bases, leaving 3 bases of the junction unmatched. Germline loops: CDR1 SGHDN, CDR2 FVKESK. The length of the CDR3 is 17 residues. The CDR3 reads CASSQEKGLAGTGELFF. The CDR3 DNA reads TGTGCCAGCAGCCAAGAGAAGGGACTAGCGGGCACCGGGGAGCTGTTTTTT.

V usage is TRBV11-2 and J usage is TRBJ2-7, with TRBD1 matching 8 bases. Germline assignment: CDR1 SGHAT and CDR2 FQNNGV. The CDR3 sequence is 14 residues long. Trimming cost V 0 bases and J 2 bases; bases outside gene matches: 0. CDR3 sequence: CASSLETGAYEQYF. DNA of the CDR3: TGTGCCAGCAGCTTAGAGACAGGGGCCTACGAGCAGTACTTC.

This chain connects TRBV18 to TRBJ2-7; perhaps TRBD1 as D (6 bases). The CDR3 length is 15 residues. From germline, CDR1 is KGHSH and CDR2 LQKENI. V lost 6 bases, J lost 6 bases, and 21 bases lay in between. The DNA for the CDR3 is TGTGCCAGCTCGCCCCTAGGGGGACAATCGAGCGAGCAGTACTTC. This gives the protein CASSPLGGQSSEQYF.

The chain couples TRBV6-5 to TRBJ1-1; D ambiguous. CDR1 is MNHEY, CDR2 SVGAGI, per germline. This CDR3 has 14 residues. Between the trimmed V and J ends, which lost 5 bases and 1 base, there was a span of 11 bases. CDR3 protein: CASSSRFGNTEAFF. The CDR3 coding sequence is TGTGCCAGCAGTAGCCGCTTTGGGAACACTGAAGCTTTCTTT.

This rearrangement joins TRBV15 to TRBJ2-7, with 8 bases lining up with TRBD1. CDR1 LNHNV and CDR2 YYDKDF come from the germline V gene (reference sequence). This CDR3 spans 14 amino acids. The V segment lost 3 bases and the J segment 5 bases; nucleotides outside the gene matches: 6. DNA of the CDR3: TGTGCCACCAGCAGTGGACAGGGAGCTAACGAGCAGTACTTC. This sequence encodes CATSSGQGANEQYF.

This clone was picked up a small number of times. CDR3 region: CASSLGEGGANEKLFF. The CDR3 nucleotides are TGTGCCAGCAGCTTAGGAGAGGGGGGGGCTAATGAAAAACTGTTTTTT. The chain carries TRBV7-2 and TRBJ1-4, with TRBD1 as a possible D gene (6 bases). The V end was cut by 1 base, the J end by 3 bases, with 12 bases between. From germline, CDR1 is SGHTA and CDR2 FQGNSA. This CDR3 contains 16 residues.

The chain joins TRBV6-5 to TRBJ2-3; D perhaps matches TRBD1 (5 bases). The V end lost 2 bases, the J end lost 1 base, and 7 bases lay between the germline ends. The CDR3 totals 14 residues. In germline, CDR1 is MNHEY, CDR2 SVGAGI. This CDR3 reads CASSYIGGTDTQYF. CDR3 nucleotides: TGTGCCAGCAGTTACATAGGGGGCACAGATACGCAGTATTTT.

The V gene is TRBV13, the J gene TRBJ2-3, with D hard to call. Germline V gene lookup returns CDR1 PRHDT and CDR2 FYEKMQ (reference sequence). The V end lost 5 bases, the J end lost 0 bases, and 6 bases lay between the germline ends. The CDR3 is 13 amino acids. This CDR3 is CASSTTSTDTQYF. CDR3 in DNA: TGTGCCAGCAGCACCACAAGCACAGATACGCAGTATTTT. The whole variable domain, filled in from reference TRBV13 and TRBJ2-3, reads AAGVIQSPRHLIKEKRETATLKCYPIPRHDTVYWYQQGPGQDPQFLISFYEKMQSDKGSIPDRFSAQQFSDYHSELNMSSLELGDSALYFCASSTTSTDTQYFGPGTRLTVL.

This clone has ten or more counts. V gene TRBV9 combines with J gene TRBJ2-1, with TRBD1 as a possible D gene (5 bases). The V gene lost 4 bases and the J gene lost 3 bases, with 11 bases spanning the gap. CDR1 SGDLS and CDR2 YYNGEE come from the germline V gene. This CDR3 is 14 amino acids long. The CDR3 nucleotides read TGTGCCAGCAGCCCCCTAGACAGCTACAATGAGCAGTTCTTC. It specifies CASSPLDSYNEQFF.